This record looks at one T cell receptor (beta chain) sequence and its context. Its binding antigen is unknown. Base qualities are not at hand, and no much larger clone is one base apart. Looking up the germline V gene (reference sequence) yields CDR1 MNHEY and CDR2 SMNVEV. V lost 0 bases and J lost 4 bases; the stretch between them is 7 bases long. Taken from cysteine to phenylalanine, the CDR3 has 13 residues. Only the CDR3 DNA stays, 39 bases, in frame from base 1. This specimen's time point label, per the study, means: cycle 2 day 1 (C2D1) of nivolumab. Relapse after autologous stem cell transplantation had occurred in all trial patients, and cohorts A, B and C were distinguished by prior brentuximab vedotin exposure. The trial cohort included more than 55 patients with relapsed/refractory classical Hodgkin lymphoma, and each patient had a best overall response of complete response, partial response or progressive disease. Single-agent nivolumab was administered to trial patients in the multi-cohort phase II CheckMate 205 trial. An independent review committee assessed best overall response using the 2007 International Working Group response criteria. Trial PBMCs were obtained immediately prior to nivolumab initiation (C1D1) and on therapy at cycle 2 day 1 and cycle 4 day 1. Peripheral blood was collected in 8 mL Vacutainer Cell Preparation Tubes, from which PBMCs were isolated by centrifugation and then cryopreserved.

The data are from a study of PD-1 blockade in classical Hodgkin lymphoma (dated by TCRdb to the early 2020s). For the study in its entirety: Nivolumab dosing was 3 mg/kg intravenously every 2 weeks, continuing until either disease progression or unacceptable toxicity. The study used TCR beta sequencing and CyTOF to define a peripheral blood immune signature of response to PD-1 blockade in classical Hodgkin lymphoma.

The Qiagen DNeasy kit was used to extract genomic DNA both from unsorted PBMCs and from the negatively selected CD4+ and CD8+ fractions. Using primers that anneal to V and J segments, immunoSEQ multiplex PCR amplified the TCR beta CDR3 regions. A synthetic immune receptor repertoire was used to minimize amplification bias, and any residual bias was removed computationally once sequencing was done. The authors' analysis ran thus. Custom Python scripts were used to quantify repertoire diversity as the Shannon entropy index. The unsorted, CD4+ and CD8+ repertoires were each analyzed separately, with the exception of combined analyses, where CD4+ and CD8+ sequences were merged in silico. Clonal expansion was defined as a frequency increase of at least 2-fold after treatment compared with C1D1, and clones undetected at baseline were assigned a pseudocount of 0.5. Clones with 0 or 1 copy at C1D1 were defined as singleton clones, while clones with 2 or more copies were defined as non-singleton clones. Clones expanded in unsorted samples were labelled as CD4+, CD8+ or unknown by matching protein sequences in sorted samples from the same patient. Wilcoxon tests were applied to paired samples to test diversity changes from C1D1 to C4D1. TCRdb took over this immuneACCESS table, retaining in-frame rearrangements with V and J assigned. Such tables are incomplete; in checked studies, under half of the missing clones stem from an unresolved V gene, and the remainder is unexplained. The V and J calls and clone size were taken over from that table, and D and trimming were inferred from the DNA. Present in this sample are some 100,000 clones, more than 85% of which were seen just once. The ten largest account for about 6.1% of the sample.

General study outcomes and caveats: By C4D1, a significant rise was seen in CD4+ TCR diversity but not in CD8+ TCR diversity (p=0.0027 vs p=0.16), and the rise was most apparent among complete responders (p=0.02). The study covered only a single clinical trial cohort, and the causes of the repertoire differences, possibly disease activity or prior therapy, were still not defined. Baseline TCR diversity was reported to be lower in newly diagnosed patients than in healthy donors, and even lower in relapsed/refractory patients. Diversity was lower in patients who began nivolumab less than 1 year after ASCT, so these patients were left out of later analyses to avoid confounding by immune reconstitution. Among trial patients, those achieving complete response had baseline diversity similar to that of newly diagnosed patients, while diversity was significantly lower in partial responders and progressors.

The clonotype comes from a human donor with classical Hodgkin lymphoma. Sequences were derived from peripheral blood mononuclear cells (PBMCs), sampled before the second cycle of nivolumab. The chain is assembled from TRBV27 and TRBJ2-7, with the D gene too uncertain to name. The CDR3 reads CASSLSAPYEQYF. The DNA sequence reads TGTGCCAGCAGTTTATCGGCACCTTACGAGCAGTACTTC.